These T cell receptor beta chains were read from a single sample in a study of blood T cell repertoires in COVID-19. Produced via immunoSEQ multiplex PCR; TCRdb's table is partial and in-frame only. The sample holds roughly 150,000 clones, over 70% seen once. The sequenced sample consisted of peripheral blood. These receptor sequences come from a woman aged 65 to 85 who had recovered from COVID-19. CDR3s include the opening cysteine and the closing phenylalanine or tryptophan. Fields, in order: V gene, clone size, J gene, CDR3 protein. Only part of the rows carry a size: once, few, many, or a class if the clone is expanded.

V: TRBV7-9; size: few; J: TRBJ2-7; CDR3: CASSSSGGASYEQYF
V: TRBV9; size: .; J: TRBJ1-2; CDR3: CASSAPGTLDTF
V: TRBV2; size: .; J: TRBJ2-5; CDR3: CASSGGAAGWQETQYF
V: TRBV11-2; size: .; J: TRBJ2-1; CDR3: CASSSTGGTSYNEQFF
V: TRBV5-6; size: .; J: TRBJ2-1; CDR3: CASSHSRVAASSYNEQFF
V: TRBV19; size: .; J: TRBJ2-7; CDR3: CASSPGTFFSYEQYF
V: TRBV5-4; size: .; J: TRBJ2-7; CDR3: CASSHHPQGRSYEQYF
V: TRBV13; size: .; J: TRBJ2-5; CDR3: CASSPGAPGETQYF
V: TRBV27; size: once; J: TRBJ2-5; CDR3: CANLRGGQSETQYF
V: TRBV20-1; size: .; J: TRBJ2-7; CDR3: CSASPFGLAQYEQYF
V: TRBV7-2; size: .; J: TRBJ2-1; CDR3: CASSARLAGGQGEQFF
V: TRBV5-5; size: .; J: TRBJ1-1; CDR3: CASSLEPRGAFF
V: TRBV18; size: .; J: TRBJ1-4; CDR3: CASSTTRDEKLFF
V: TRBV13; size: few; J: TRBJ1-1; CDR3: CASSPWGQEAFF
V: TRBV7-2; size: once; J: TRBJ2-7; CDR3: CASSITGTPLAYEQYF
V: TRBV5-4; size: .; J: TRBJ1-3; CDR3: CASTNRGSGNTIYF